Detailed here is one T cell receptor beta chain. What it recognizes is unknown. The data were taken from a study of T cell responses to AZD1222 COVID-19 vaccine. Points from the study as a whole: Only 5 or 6 individuals given AZD1222 were seropositive at baseline. In a largely white British group with more females than males, clonal diversity was possibly underestimated.

The repertoire was sequenced with immunoSEQ multiplex PCR; TCRdb's copy has only in-frame clones and lacks some. The table includes 95,000 to 150,000 clones, 86% detected once. This CDR3 spans 15 amino acids. J lost 7 bases, V lost 2 bases, and 10 bases had no gene match. The germline CDR1 and CDR2 sequences are MGHRA and YSYEKL. The specimen comprised peripheral blood, sampled 28 days after the second AZD1222 dose. V gene TRBV4-1 combines with J gene TRBJ2-7, with 8 bases matching TRBD1. This sequence was found in an adult who received the AZD1222 COVID-19 vaccine. The CDR3 spells CASSQSPGQDPEQYF. As DNA, the CDR3 is TGCGCCAGCAGCCAAAGTCCGGGACAGGACCCGGAGCAGTACTTC.